These 25 T cell receptor beta chains originate from one sample sequenced in a study of blood T cells in healthy people across ages. Alongside a J-beta primer mix, a sample-barcoded 5' primer served in a second PCR lasting about 7 to 12 cycles. Each CDR3 protein gets one entry after TCRdb re-called the 5' RACE reads with MiXCR. The sample carries around 790,000 distinct CDR3 sequences, under 45% recorded once. Sequencing was carried out using blood. The receptor source for this set is a man between 60 and 75 years old in good health.

Many counts were recorded for this clonotype. The junction departs from the called germline gene at one end, perhaps through a read error. This sequence joins TRBV12-3 or TRBV12-4 and TRBJ2-7; D is undetermined. There are 12 residues in the CDR3. CDR3 nucleotides: TGTGCCAGCAGCTTAGTGGTTTACGAGCAGTACTTC. As protein: CASSLVVYEQYF.

This clonotype turned up a few times. This chain joins TRBV7-9 and TRBJ2-5; tentatively, D is TRBD1 (5 bases). The CDR3 contains 16 residues. The V and J ends lost 4 bases and 4 bases respectively, with 19 bases between them. Germline V gene data show CDR1 as SEHNR and CDR2 as FQNEAQ (reference sequence). The CDR3 nucleotides are TGTGCCAGCAGCTCGAGCTCAGGAGCTGGGGCAGAGACCCAGTACTTC. It translates to CASSSSSGAGAETQYF.

The V call is TRBV7-2, the J call TRBJ2-1, with D possibly called TRBD1 or TRBD2 (5 bases each). The end of the DNA fits TRBJ2-7 better, so the J call may be wrong. Germline CDR1 reads SGHTA; CDR2 reads FQGNSA. The CDR3 runs 17 residues. CDR3 region: CASSARARGLSYNEQYF. For the CDR3, the DNA is TGTGCCAGCAGCGCTAGGGCCCGGGGCTTGTCCTACAATGAGCAGTACTTC.

This clonotype was found a few times. The rearrangement links TRBV7-6 to TRBJ2-7; maybe TRBD2 (6 bases). The V end was cut by 0 bases, the J end by 1 base, with 7 bases between. CDR3 size: 14 residues. Germline assignment: CDR1 SGHVS and CDR2 FNYEAQ. CDR3 region: CASSLASGSYEQYF. The CDR3 bases are TGTGCCAGCAGCTTAGCTAGCGGATCCTACGAGCAGTACTTC.

This chain links TRBV11-3 with TRBJ2-7; D uncertain. The J call may be faulty, since TRBJ2-5 better matches the DNA end. This CDR3 region has 13 residues. Germline V lookup: CDR1 SGHNT, CDR2 YENEEA. In nucleotides, the CDR3 is TGTGCCAGCAGCTTAGCCTACAGAGGGACCCAGTACTTC. It encodes CASSLAYRGTQYF.

This clonotype turned up a few times. V usage is TRBV12-3 or TRBV12-4 and J usage is TRBJ2-5, with 7 bases lining up with TRBD2. Trimming took 3 bases from V and 7 from J; bases not matched to a gene: 8. CDR3 length: 14 amino acids. In DNA, the CDR3 is TGTGCCAGCAGTTTGGGAGGGACCACGCGGACCCAGTACTTC. Residues: CASSLGGTTRTQYF.

CDR3 in amino acids: CSASTSSRTQETQYF. The CDR3 nucleotides read TGCAGTGCTTCGACTAGTTCCAGAACCCAAGAGACCCAGTACTTC. The chain combines TRBV20-1 with TRBJ2-5; possible D gene TRBD2, 6 bases. The germline gives CDR1 DFQATT, CDR2 SNEGSKA (reference sequence). V lost 5 bases and J lost 1, with 17 bases in between. CDR3 length equals 15 residues.

The J gene is TRBJ1-5, the V gene TRBV24-1, with D uncertain. V lost 4 bases to trimming and J lost 4 bases, with 7 bases between them. The germline gives CDR1 KGHDR, CDR2 SFDVKD. There are 13 residues in the CDR3. The CDR3 spells CATSDGRNQPQHF. CDR3 DNA: TGTGCCACCAGTGACGGTAGAAATCAGCCCCAGCATTTT.

The genes are TRBV7-9 and TRBJ1-3; D unclear. V lost 4 bases, J lost 2 bases, and 9 bases lay in between. Germline V CDR1 and CDR2: SEHNR, FQNEAQ (reference sequence). The CDR3 is 14 amino acids. The chain's CDR3 is CASSYKLAGNTIYF. In DNA form, the CDR3 reads TGTGCCAGCAGCTACAAACTGGCTGGAAACACCATATATTTT.

CDR3 sequence (DNA): TGTGCCAGCAGCTTAGGGCACGGAGGCGGTGAGCAGTTCTTC. Translating gives CASSLGHGGGEQFF. The chain carries TRBV7-2 and TRBJ2-1; weak D call: TRBD2 (5 bases). Deletions cut 1 base from V and 9 bases from J, with 13 bases between. The length of the CDR3 is 14 residues. In germline, CDR1 is SGHTA, CDR2 FQGNSA.

There are many counts of this clonotype. The chain recombines TRBV3-1 with TRBJ2-1; perhaps TRBD2 as D (7 bases). This CDR3 contains 15 residues. The germline V and J ends were trimmed by 8 bases and 0 bases, with 14 bases remaining between them. CDR1 LGHDT and CDR2 YNNKEL come from the germline V gene (reference sequence). CDR3 bases: TGTGCCAGCCGACCCGGGGGGCTCTCCTACAATGAGCAGTTCTTC. It yields the protein CASRPGGLSYNEQFF.

This chain connects TRBV5-1 to TRBJ2-3; no firm D call. Germline V gene data show CDR1 as SGHRS and CDR2 as YFSETQ. The CDR3 contains 14 residues. The V end was cut by 4 bases, the J end by 2 bases, with 11 bases between. The CDR3 sequence is CASSVTADTDTQYF. CDR3 sequence (DNA): TGCGCCAGCAGCGTGACGGCGGACACAGATACGCAGTATTTT.

V and J are TRBV30 and TRBJ2-5, with 7 bases aligning to TRBD2. The V gene's germline CDR1 is GTSNPN and CDR2 SVGIG (reference sequence). Trimming removed 0 bases from V and 5 bases from J; junction bases left unmatched: 12. The CDR3 has 16 amino acids. The CDR3 region has the DNA TGTGCCTGGAGTGTACTATCGAGCGGGGCCCGGGAGACCCAGTACTTC. It encodes CAWSVLSSGARETQYF.

The chain couples TRBV11-2 to TRBJ1-4; 8 bases match TRBD1. The CDR3 length is 15 residues. The V segment lost 7 bases and the J segment 6 bases; nucleotides outside the gene matches: 10. The germline gives CDR1 SGHAT, CDR2 FQNNGV. In nucleotides, the CDR3 is TGTGCCAGCATCGAGCGGTCGGACAGGGATGAAAAACTGTTTTTT. Protein: CASIERSDRDEKLFF.

The chain is built from TRBV12-3 or TRBV12-4 and TRBJ2-6; 9 nucleotides match TRBD1. V lost 3 bases and J lost 0; bases outside the gene matches: 3. The CDR3 totals 17 residues. CDR3: CASSFGQGISGANVLTF. In DNA, the CDR3 is TGTGCCAGCAGTTTCGGACAGGGGATCTCTGGGGCCAACGTCCTGACTTTC.

This clonotype came up a few times. The genes are TRBV7-9 and TRBJ2-5; the match to TRBD2 covers 7 bases. The length of the CDR3 is 17 residues. V trimming: 8 bases; J trimming: 8 bases; junction bases outside the gene matches: 23. In germline, CDR1 is SEHNR, CDR2 FQNEAQ (reference sequence). The CDR3 is CASYHDLSPSGAVTQYF. The DNA of the CDR3 is TGTGCCAGCTACCATGACCTTAGTCCTAGCGGAGCCGTCACCCAGTACTTC.

A word on this clonotype: A much more abundant neighbour one base away suggests this may be a read error. The chain employs TRBV3-1 and TRBJ2-7; no firm D call. The CDR3 contains 13 residues. CDR1 and CDR2 from the germline V gene are LGHDT and YNNKEL (reference sequence). V was shortened by 1 base and J by 7 bases, with 11 bases between the two germline ends. The CDR3 region has the DNA TGTGCCAGCAGCCAAGGAGTCTCCAATGAGCAGTACTTC. This encodes CASSQGVSNEQYF.

The chain combines TRBV6-2 or TRBV6-3 with TRBJ1-1, with D possibly matching TRBD1 (5 bases). The CDR3 spans 16 residues. The germline CDR1 and CDR2 sequences are MNHEY and SVGEGT. Trimming stripped 0 bases from V and 5 bases from J, with 16 bases between. CDR3 sequence reads: CASSYSTASTGTEAFF. CDR3 coding DNA: TGTGCCAGCAGTTACTCGACAGCCTCTACGGGGACTGAAGCTTTCTTT.

About this clonotype: This may stem from a read error, because a much larger clone lies one nucleotide away. The chain employs TRBV24-1 and TRBJ2-5; 10 bases line up with TRBD1. Germline loops: CDR1 KGHDR, CDR2 SFDVKD. V lost 4 bases and J lost 11; bases outside the gene matches: 12. This CDR3 spans 15 amino acids. The CDR3: CATSDLGTGVNEQYF. CDR3 DNA: TGTGCCACCAGTGACCTCGGGACAGGGGTCAATGAGCAGTACTTC.

The chain has TRBV6-5 and TRBJ2-3; 8 bases are a match to TRBD2. Germline-derived CDR1 and CDR2 are MNHEY and SVGAGI. The CDR3 is made up of 14 amino acids. V lost 6 bases and J lost 6; bases outside the gene matches: 8. The CDR3 protein is CASSLRTSSDTQYF. Written as DNA, the CDR3 is TGTGCCAGCAGCCTACGGACTAGCTCGGATACGCAGTATTTT.

This clonotype appeared many times. CDR3 sequence: CASTKSTNTEAFF. The DNA of the CDR3 is TGTGCCAGCACCAAGAGCACCAACACTGAAGCTTTCTTT. This sequence joins TRBV7-2 and TRBJ1-1, with D unresolved. CDR1 is SGHTA and CDR2 is FQGNSA in the germline V gene. The CDR3 runs 13 residues. V lost 7 bases and J 2 bases, leaving 11 bases between the germline ends.

The V call is TRBV29-1, the J call TRBJ2-3; 8 nucleotides line up with TRBD2. Germline-derived CDR1 and CDR2 are SQVTM and ANQGSEA. V lost 5 bases and J lost 3; bases outside the gene matches: 1. This CDR3 comprises 12 residues. The CDR3 reads CSVTSGTDTQYF. The CDR3 DNA reads as TGCAGCGTTACTAGCGGAACAGATACGCAGTATTTT.

This clonotype turned up a few times. For the CDR3, the DNA is TGTGCCAGCAGCCAAGGGGGTCACACCGGGGAGCTGTTTTTT. It yields the protein CASSQGGHTGELFF. The gene calls are TRBV14 and TRBJ2-2; D gene uncertain. The CDR3 loop spans 14 amino acids. Per germline, CDR1 SGHDN and CDR2 FVKESK. V lost 1 base and J lost 3, with 6 bases in between.

This chain joins TRBV7-9 and TRBJ2-7; no firm D call. The J call may be in error: the DNA end matches TRBJ2-4 better. Germline lookup yields CDR1 SEHNR and CDR2 FQNEAQ (reference sequence). The CDR3 totals 12 residues. CDR3 amino acids: CASSLEENIQYF. The CDR3 region has the DNA TGTGCCAGCAGCTTAGAAGAAAACATTCAGTACTTC.

The chain uses TRBV6-2 or TRBV6-3 and TRBJ2-7; TRBD2 matches at 14 bases. The CDR3 loop spans 16 amino acids. Trimming removed 7 bases from V and 4 bases from J; junction bases left unmatched: 9. Germline V CDR1 and CDR2: MNHEY, SVGEGT. In DNA, the CDR3 is TGTGCCAGCAACGACTGGGGGACTAGCGGGGGTTACGAGCAGTACTTC. Translated: CASNDWGTSGGYEQYF.